This entry lists 30 T cell receptor beta chains sequenced from one sample in a study of T cell clonotyping in hematopoietic cell transplantation. TCRdb's copy holds only in-frame clones and misses some; the assay was immunoSEQ multiplex PCR. The sample has about 15,000 clones, 86% seen once. This specimen consisted of PBMCs, obtained 100 days after allogeneic stem cell transplant. All receptors derive from a male patient between 45 and 59 years old who had an allogeneic stem cell transplant from an unrelated donor, so T cells may come from the graft donor. Some clones in this sample may be carry-over from other donors' samples.

The genes are TRBV27 and TRBJ2-7, with TRBD2 identical over 8 bases. Germline V CDR1 and CDR2: MNHEY, SMNVEV (reference sequence). The CDR3 spans 13 residues. V was pared by 7 bases and J by 3 bases, with 5 bases of the junction left unmatched. The CDR3 protein is CASKAGVNYEQYF. The CDR3 DNA follows: TGTGCCAGCAAAGCGGGAGTAAACTACGAGCAGTACTTC.

This chain joins TRBV2 and TRBJ1-3, with D unclear. The V end was cut by 2 bases, the J end by 0 bases, with 11 bases between. The V gene's germline CDR1 is SNHLY and CDR2 FYNNEI. The CDR3 consists of 16 residues. CDR3 DNA: TGTGCCAGCAGTGAACTTAGAGTCTACTCTGGAAACACCATATATTTT. Its protein product is CASSELRVYSGNTIYF. Looking up the rest from reference TRBV2 and TRBJ1-3 gives the full variable domain: EPEVTQTPSHQVTQMGQEVILRCVPISNHLYFYWYRQILGQKVEFLVSFYNNEISEKSEIFDDQFSVERPDGSNFTLKIRSTKLEDSAMYFCASSELRVYSGNTIYFGEGSWLTVV.

CDR3 residues: CASSQEPRGGYNEQFF. The CDR3 DNA follows: TGCGCCAGCAGCCAAGAACCACGAGGAGGCTACAATGAGCAGTTCTTC. V and J are TRBV4-1 and TRBJ2-1; D perhaps matches TRBD2 (5 bases). This CDR3 is 16 amino acids long. Trimming stripped 0 bases from V and 3 bases from J, with 12 bases between. Germline V gene data show CDR1 as MGHRA and CDR2 as YSYEKL.

V usage is TRBV12-2 and J usage is TRBJ1-5; TRBD1 reflects the table's D call only, with no check against the DNA. TRBV12-2 counts as a pseudogene. This CDR3 is built from 16 residues. The CDR3 DNA is TGTGCAAGTCGCTTAGAACGACAGGGGGCGAATCAGCCCCAGCATTTT. This codes for CASRLERQGANQPQHF.

With regard to this clone: The sample holds other DNA sequences that translate to the same CDR3. The rearrangement links TRBV19 to TRBJ1-1; no clear D. This CDR3 spans 13 amino acids. Germline values: CDR1 LNHDA, CDR2 SQIVND (reference sequence). V dropped 5 bases and J dropped 2 bases, with 9 bases sitting between them. The CDR3 DNA reads as TGTGCCAGTAGTCCCCGAGGAAACACTGAAGCTTTCTTT. Encoded protein: CASSPRGNTEAFF. Drawing the rest from reference TRBV19 and TRBJ1-1, the complete variable domain is DGGITQSPKYLFRKEGQNVTLSCEQNLNHDAMYWYRQDPGQGLRLIYYSQIVNDFQKGDIAEGYSVSREKKESFPLTVTSAQKNPTAFYLCASSPRGNTEAFFGQGTRLTVV.

The rearrangement links TRBV14 to TRBJ2-1; D is unresolved. This CDR3 has 14 amino acids. V gave up 4 bases and J gave up 8 bases, with 15 bases separating them. In germline, CDR1 is SGHDN, CDR2 FVKESK. The CDR3 spells CASSRAGAIHEQFF. CDR3 sequence (DNA): TGTGCCAGCAGCCGAGCCGGAGCCATCCATGAGCAGTTCTTC. Using reference TRBV14 and TRBJ2-1 for the parts outside the CDR3, the full variable domain is EAGVTQFPSHSVIEKGQTVTLRCDPISGHDNLYWYRRVMGKEIKFLLHFVKESKQDESGMPNNRFLAERTGGTYSTLKVQPAELEDSGVYFCASSRAGAIHEQFFGPGTRLTVL.

The chain has TRBV30 and TRBJ1-1, with 10 bases lining up with TRBD1. The germline gives CDR1 GTSNPN, CDR2 SVGIG (reference sequence). With V trimmed by 8 bases and J by 11 bases, 14 bases remained unmatched. This CDR3 contains 13 residues. CDR3 sequence (DNA): TGTGCCGGGGGACAGGGGATTTCTGGGTCGGCTTTCTTT. Its translation: CAGGQGISGSAFF.

The chain is built from TRBV30 and TRBJ1-1; unclear D gene. V lost 0 bases and J lost 1, with 6 bases in between. CDR1 GTSNPN and CDR2 SVGIG come from the germline V gene (reference sequence). CDR3 length: 13 residues. CDR3 loop: CAWSVGPNTEAFF. CDR3 sequence (DNA): TGTGCCTGGAGTGTAGGGCCGAACACTGAAGCTTTCTTT.

This CDR3 is CASSLPLTNEQFF. CDR3 bases: TGTGCCAGCAGCTTACCCCTCACTAATGAGCAGTTCTTC. The rearrangement links TRBV13 to TRBJ2-1; no firm D call. Trimming took 2 bases from V and 7 from J, leaving 9 bases between them. CDR1 PRHDT and CDR2 FYEKMQ come from the germline V gene (reference sequence). The CDR3 is 13 amino acids.

The chain couples TRBV2 to TRBJ2-5, with 8 bases identical to TRBD2. CDR1 is SNHLY, CDR2 FYNNEI, per germline. This CDR3 is 13 amino acids long. The V gene end was trimmed by 6 bases and the J gene end by 5 bases; junction bases not matched to a gene: 5. CDR3 nucleotide sequence: TGTGCCAGCAGGGTAGCGGGAACGGAGACCCAGTACTTC. Protein product: CASRVAGTETQYF. The full variable domain, with the rest looked up from reference TRBV2 and TRBJ2-5, is EPEVTQTPSHQVTQMGQEVILRCVPISNHLYFYWYRQILGQKVEFLVSFYNNEISEKSEIFDDQFSVERPDGSNFTLKIRSTKLEDSAMYFCASRVAGTETQYFGPGTRLLVL.

This chain uses TRBV7-8 with TRBJ1-1; D unresolved. This CDR3 region has 14 residues. Germline V lookup: CDR1 SGHVS, CDR2 FQNEAQ. V was clipped by 1 base and J by 5 bases, with 11 bases between them. This CDR3 reads CASSLERRSTEAFF. The CDR3 coding sequence is TGTGCCAGCAGCTTAGAAAGGAGGTCGACTGAAGCTTTCTTT.

This clone was observed once. This chain uses TRBV2 with TRBJ1-1; D is possibly TRBD1 (5 bases). This CDR3 spans 14 amino acids. The V end lost 4 bases, the J end lost 5 bases, and 14 bases lay between the germline ends. Germline CDR1 reads SNHLY; CDR2 reads FYNNEI. The CDR3 DNA reads TGTGCCAGCAGTGTCGAGCAGGGTGGAACTGAAGCTTTCTTT. This encodes CASSVEQGGTEAFF.

This clone was seen more than once but under ten times. The CDR3 DNA reads TGTGCCAGCAGCTTAGGGACAGGCTACAATGAGCAGTTCTTC. It translates to CASSLGTGYNEQFF. V gene TRBV13 combines with J gene TRBJ2-1; weak D call: TRBD1 (6 bases). Between the trimmed V and J ends, which lost 0 bases and 3 bases, there was a span of 6 bases. The CDR3 is made up of 14 amino acids. The germline gives CDR1 PRHDT, CDR2 FYEKMQ (reference sequence).

J is TRBJ2-2 and V is TRBV6-5; the match to TRBD1 covers 9 bases. Germline values: CDR1 MNHEY, CDR2 SVGAGI. The J segment lost 4 bases and the V segment lost 6 bases, leaving 6 bases of the junction unmatched. This CDR3 is built from 15 residues. CDR3: CASRATGGGTGELFF. CDR3 coding DNA: TGTGCCAGCAGAGCTACAGGGGGCGGCACCGGGGAGCTGTTTTTT.

The V and J genes are TRBV10-3 and TRBJ1-4; 7 nucleotides align to TRBD1. The CDR3 is 17 amino acids. V trimming: 0 bases; J trimming: 3 bases; junction bases outside the gene matches: 7. Germline values: CDR1 ENHRY, CDR2 SYGVKD. CDR3 sequence: CAISESGRGQANEKLFF. The CDR3 DNA sequence: TGTGCCATCAGTGAGTCGGGGAGGGGGCAAGCTAATGAAAAACTGTTTTTT.

This clone was seen a few times. This rearrangement joins TRBV5-1 to TRBJ1-2; D perhaps matches TRBD1 (5 bases). In germline, CDR1 is SGHRS, CDR2 YFSETQ. V was cut by 2 bases and J by 8 bases, with 13 bases left in between. The CDR3 covers 13 residues. Written as DNA, the CDR3 is TGCGCCAGCAGCTTATCCGGGACGATCGGCTACACCTTC. Translating gives CASSLSGTIGYTF.

This rearrangement joins TRBV2 to TRBJ2-2, with no clear D. The CDR3 runs 14 residues. The germline V gene encodes CDR1 SNHLY and CDR2 FYNNEI. The V end was cut by 7 bases, the J end by 5 bases, with 14 bases between. The CDR3 DNA sequence: TGTGCCAGCAAGGTTATCGACCTAACCGGGGAGCTGTTTTTT. Protein product: CASKVIDLTGELFF.

The gene calls are TRBV28 and TRBJ1-3; TRBD1 agrees at 9 bases. The CDR3 contains 15 residues. V lost 4 bases to trimming and J lost 7 bases; unmatched junction nucleotides: 8. Germline assignment: CDR1 MDHEN and CDR2 SYDVKM. The CDR3: CASSSGQGVPNTIYF. Here the CDR3 DNA reads TGTGCCAGCAGTTCGGGACAGGGTGTCCCGAACACCATATATTTT.

This clone was observed once. The gene calls are TRBV10-1 and TRBJ2-7, with 7 bases that match TRBD1. Germline trimming cut 6 bases from V and 0 bases from J; bases unmatched to any gene: 11. The CDR3 length is 16 residues. Germline V gives CDR1 WNHNN, CDR2 SYGVQD (reference sequence). CDR3 DNA: TGCGCCAGCAGCCCCCTCACAGCAGGGGGCTCCTACGAGCAGTACTTC. Its protein product is CASSPLTAGGSYEQYF.

This chain connects TRBV6-5 to TRBJ2-7; D is ambiguous. CDR3 length: 13 residues. The germline CDR1 and CDR2 sequences are MNHEY and SVGAGI. V lost 3 bases and J lost 6, with 12 bases in between. Written as DNA, the CDR3 is TGTGCCAGCAGTTATGGGCCCCTCGGCGAGCAGTACTTC. Translated: CASSYGPLGEQYF.

The chain links TRBV21-1 to TRBJ1-5. TRBV21-1 has pseudogene status. The CDR3 runs to 14 residues. For the CDR3, the DNA is TGTGCCAGCAGCAAAGAAAACCTTAAGGGGCCCCAGCATTTT. Encoded protein: CASSKENLKGPQHF.

The V call is TRBV10-3, the J call TRBJ1-1; no clear D gene. Germline V gene lookup returns CDR1 ENHRY and CDR2 SYGVKD. V gave up 7 bases and J gave up 1 base, with 16 bases separating them. The CDR3 runs to 15 residues. This CDR3 reads CAIKGERLTNTEAFF. Written as DNA, the CDR3 is TGTGCCATCAAGGGTGAGAGGCTAACGAACACTGAAGCTTTCTTT.

The chain links TRBV2 to TRBJ2-7; 7 bases align to TRBD1. J lost 4 bases, V lost 5 bases, and 11 bases had no gene match. Germline V gene sequence: CDR1 SNHLY, CDR2 FYNNEI. CDR3 length: 15 amino acids. The CDR3 region is CASSPSRDRRYEQYF. CDR3 in DNA: TGTGCCAGCAGTCCAAGCCGGGACAGACGATACGAGCAGTACTTC.

The chain has TRBV5-1 and TRBJ1-2, with a tentative D call TRBD1 (6 bases). CDR3 size: 14 residues. V lost 5 bases and J 2 bases, leaving 13 bases between the germline ends. CDR1 and CDR2 from the germline V gene are SGHRS and YFSETQ. CDR3 residues: CASRSSGTNYGYTF. The CDR3 DNA reads TGCGCCAGCAGATCCAGCGGGACAAACTATGGCTACACCTTC.

The chain is built from TRBV11-1 and TRBJ1-1; TRBD1 matches 7 bases. CDR1 is SGHAT, CDR2 FQDESV, per germline (reference sequence). The CDR3 consists of 15 residues. J gave up 1 base and V 5 bases, and 7 bases lay outside the gene matches. The CDR3 reads CASSPRGAGNTEAFF. The CDR3 DNA sequence: TGTGCCAGCAGCCCCAGGGGGGCGGGGAACACTGAAGCTTTCTTT.

V and J are TRBV25-1 and TRBJ2-1; perhaps D is TRBD1 or TRBD2 (5 bases each). The CDR3 spans 12 residues. Deletions cut 5 bases from V and 13 bases from J, with 15 bases between. CDR1 is MGHDK, CDR2 SYGVNS, per germline. The CDR3 loop is CASSPRSGRQFF. CDR3 nucleotide sequence: TGTGCCAGCAGTCCTCGGTCGGGGCGACAGTTCTTC.

The chain uses TRBV18 and TRBJ1-5; 8 bases match TRBD1. Germline CDR1 KGHSH, CDR2 LQKENI. V lost 2 bases and J lost 1; bases outside the gene matches: 7. This CDR3 spans 17 amino acids. The CDR3 DNA reads TGTGCCAGCTCACCAGGGCAGGGGGCGACGAGCAATCAGCCCCAGCATTTT. It translates to CASSPGQGATSNQPQHF.

V and J are TRBV5-4 and TRBJ1-3; a weak D match, TRBD1 (5 bases). V dropped 0 bases and J dropped 9 bases, with 7 bases sitting between them. Germline CDR1 reads SGHNT; CDR2 reads YYREEE (reference sequence). The CDR3 spans 12 residues. The CDR3 DNA follows: TGTGCCAGCAGCTTGGACAGGTCCACCATATATTTT. This encodes CASSLDRSTIYF.

The chain recombines TRBV7-9 with TRBJ1-4; D ambiguous. The CDR3 sequence is 14 residues long. Germline-derived CDR1 and CDR2 are SEHNR and FQNEAQ (reference sequence). Trimming removed 5 bases at V and 0 bases at J, with 7 bases between. CDR3 nucleotides: TGTGCCAGCAGCCCGAGTGCAACTAATGAAAAACTGTTTTTT. Amino acids: CASSPSATNEKLFF.

The chain couples TRBV30 to TRBJ1-1, with D possibly being TRBD1 (6 bases). Germline values: CDR1 GTSNPN, CDR2 SVGIG (reference sequence). This CDR3 region has 13 residues. The V and J ends lost 4 bases and 4 bases respectively, with 13 bases between them. The CDR3 bases are TGTGCCTGGAACAGGGTTGCGCGCACTGAAGCTTTCTTT. Protein product: CAWNRVARTEAFF.